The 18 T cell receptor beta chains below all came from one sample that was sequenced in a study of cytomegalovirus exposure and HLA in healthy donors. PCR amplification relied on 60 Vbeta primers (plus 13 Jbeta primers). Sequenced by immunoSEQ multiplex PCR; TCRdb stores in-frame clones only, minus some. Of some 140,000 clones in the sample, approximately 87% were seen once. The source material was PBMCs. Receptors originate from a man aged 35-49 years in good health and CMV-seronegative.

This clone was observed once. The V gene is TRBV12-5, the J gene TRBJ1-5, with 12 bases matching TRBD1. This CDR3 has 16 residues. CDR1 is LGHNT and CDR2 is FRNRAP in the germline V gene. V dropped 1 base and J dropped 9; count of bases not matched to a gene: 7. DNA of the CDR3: TGTGCTAGTGGTTTGGCCGGGACAGGGGGCGCGGGGCCCCAGCATTTT. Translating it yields CASGLAGTGGAGPQHF.

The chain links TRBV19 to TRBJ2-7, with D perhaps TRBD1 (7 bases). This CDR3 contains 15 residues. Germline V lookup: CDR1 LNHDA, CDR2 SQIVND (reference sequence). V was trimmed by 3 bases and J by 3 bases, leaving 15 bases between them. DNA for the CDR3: TGTGCCAGTAGTATTTGGTCCCAGGGGGGCTACGAGCAGTACTTC. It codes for CASSIWSQGGYEQYF. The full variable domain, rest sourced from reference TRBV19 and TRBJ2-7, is DGGITQSPKYLFRKEGQNVTLSCEQNLNHDAMYWYRQDPGQGLRLIYYSQIVNDFQKGDIAEGYSVSREKKESFPLTVTSAQKNPTAFYLCASSIWSQGGYEQYFGPGTRLTVT.

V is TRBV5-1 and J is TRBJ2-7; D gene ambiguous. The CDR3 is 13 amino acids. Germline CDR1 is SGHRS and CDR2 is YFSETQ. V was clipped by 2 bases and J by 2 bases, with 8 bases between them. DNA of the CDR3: TGCGCCAGCAGCTTTAGCCAGCCCTACGAGCAGTACTTC. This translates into CASSFSQPYEQYF.

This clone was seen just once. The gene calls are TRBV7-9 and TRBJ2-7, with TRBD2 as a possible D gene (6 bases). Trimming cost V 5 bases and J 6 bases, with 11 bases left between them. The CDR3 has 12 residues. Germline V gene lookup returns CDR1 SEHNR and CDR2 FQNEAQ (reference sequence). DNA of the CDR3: TGTGCCAGCAGCCTACTGGGGGGCGAGCAGTACTTC. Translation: CASSLLGGEQYF. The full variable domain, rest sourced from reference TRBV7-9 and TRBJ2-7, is DTGVSQNPRHKITKRGQNVTFRCDPISEHNRLYWYRQTLGQGPEFLTYFQNEAQLEKSRLLSDRFSAERPKGSFSTLEIQRTEQGDSAMYLCASSLLGGEQYFGPGTRLTVT.

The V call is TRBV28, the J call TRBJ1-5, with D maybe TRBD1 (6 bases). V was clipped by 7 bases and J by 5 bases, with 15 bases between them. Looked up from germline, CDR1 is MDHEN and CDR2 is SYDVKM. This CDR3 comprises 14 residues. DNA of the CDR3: TGTGCCAGCACCGTTCCGGGACATTATCAGCCCCAGCATTTT. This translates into CASTVPGHYQPQHF.

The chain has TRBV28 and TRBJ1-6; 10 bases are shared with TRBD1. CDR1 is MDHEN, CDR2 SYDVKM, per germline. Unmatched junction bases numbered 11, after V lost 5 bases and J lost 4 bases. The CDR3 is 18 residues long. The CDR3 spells CASSPGTGVPGYNSPLHF. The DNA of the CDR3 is TGTGCCAGCAGTCCCGGGACAGGGGTCCCGGGGTATAATTCACCCCTCCACTTT.

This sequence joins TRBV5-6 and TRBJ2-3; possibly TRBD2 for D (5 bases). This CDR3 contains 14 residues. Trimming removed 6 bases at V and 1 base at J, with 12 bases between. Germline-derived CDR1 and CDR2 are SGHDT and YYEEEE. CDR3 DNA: TGTGCCAGCACTAAAGGGAGCGGCACAGATACGCAGTATTTT. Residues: CASTKGSGTDTQYF.

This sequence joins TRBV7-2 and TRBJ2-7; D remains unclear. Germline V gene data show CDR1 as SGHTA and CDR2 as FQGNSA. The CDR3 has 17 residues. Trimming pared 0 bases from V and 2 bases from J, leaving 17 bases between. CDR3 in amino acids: CASSLAPSAARAYEQYF. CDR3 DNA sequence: TGTGCCAGCAGCTTAGCTCCGTCCGCCGCCCGGGCCTACGAGCAGTACTTC.

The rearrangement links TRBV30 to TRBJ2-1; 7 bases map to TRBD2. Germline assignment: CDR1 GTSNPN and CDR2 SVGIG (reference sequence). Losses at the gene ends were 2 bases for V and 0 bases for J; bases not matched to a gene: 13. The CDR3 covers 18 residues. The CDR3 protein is CAWSSTIAGESSYNEQFF. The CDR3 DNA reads TGTGCCTGGAGTTCGACGATAGCGGGCGAGAGCTCCTACAATGAGCAGTTCTTC.

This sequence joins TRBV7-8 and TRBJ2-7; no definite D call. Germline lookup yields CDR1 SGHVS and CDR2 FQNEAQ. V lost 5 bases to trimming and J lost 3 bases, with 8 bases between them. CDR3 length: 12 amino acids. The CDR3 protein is CASSPLDYEQYF. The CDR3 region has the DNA TGTGCCAGCAGCCCGCTAGACTACGAGCAGTACTTC. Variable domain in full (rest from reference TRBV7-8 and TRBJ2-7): GAGVSQSPRYKVAKRGQDVALRCDPISGHVSLFWYQQALGQGPEFLTYFQNEAQLDKSGLPSDRFFAERPEGSVSTLKIQRTQQEDSAVYLCASSPLDYEQYFGPGTRLTVT.

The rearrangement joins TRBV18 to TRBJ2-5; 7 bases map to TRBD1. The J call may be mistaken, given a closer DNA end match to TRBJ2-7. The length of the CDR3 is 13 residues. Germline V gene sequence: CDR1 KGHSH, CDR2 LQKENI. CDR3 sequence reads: CATSSWDSHEQYF. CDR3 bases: TGTGCCACCTCTTCGTGGGACAGCCACGAGCAGTACTTC.

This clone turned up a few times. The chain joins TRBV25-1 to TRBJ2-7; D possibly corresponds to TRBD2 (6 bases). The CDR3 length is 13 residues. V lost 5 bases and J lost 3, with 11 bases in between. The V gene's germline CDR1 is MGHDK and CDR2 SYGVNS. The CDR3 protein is CASSSRDFYEQYF. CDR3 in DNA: TGTGCCAGCAGTTCCCGGGACTTCTACGAGCAGTACTTC.

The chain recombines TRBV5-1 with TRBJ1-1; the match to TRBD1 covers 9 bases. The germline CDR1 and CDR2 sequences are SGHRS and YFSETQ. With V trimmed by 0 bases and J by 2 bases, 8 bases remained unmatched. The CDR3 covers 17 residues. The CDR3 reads CASSLGPNTGGNTEAFF. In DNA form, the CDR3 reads TGCGCCAGCAGCTTGGGGCCCAATACAGGGGGCAACACTGAAGCTTTCTTT.

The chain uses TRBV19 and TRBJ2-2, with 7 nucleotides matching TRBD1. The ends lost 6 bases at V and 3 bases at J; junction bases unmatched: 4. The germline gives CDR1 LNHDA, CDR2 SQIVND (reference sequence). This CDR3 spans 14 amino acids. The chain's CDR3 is CASSRQGYTGELFF. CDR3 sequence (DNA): TGTGCCAGTAGCCGACAGGGCTACACCGGGGAGCTGTTTTTT.

Here the CDR3 reads CASVAGGRYEQFF. DNA of the CDR3: TGTGCCAGTGTAGCGGGGGGGAGGTATGAGCAGTTCTTC. The V and J genes are TRBV19 and TRBJ2-1; 11 bases align to TRBD2. CDR3 length: 13 amino acids. CDR1 is LNHDA and CDR2 is SQIVND in the germline V gene (reference sequence). The trim removed 8 bases at V and 8 bases at J, leaving 5 bases unmatched. Variable domain in full (rest from reference TRBV19 and TRBJ2-1): DGGITQSPKYLFRKEGQNVTLSCEQNLNHDAMYWYRQDPGQGLRLIYYSQIVNDFQKGDIAEGYSVSREKKESFPLTVTSAQKNPTAFYLCASVAGGRYEQFFGPGTRLTVL.

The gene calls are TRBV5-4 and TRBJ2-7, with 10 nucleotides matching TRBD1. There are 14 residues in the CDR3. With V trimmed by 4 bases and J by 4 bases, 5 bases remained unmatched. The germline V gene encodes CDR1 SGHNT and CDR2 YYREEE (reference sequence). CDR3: CASSPTGGSYEQYF. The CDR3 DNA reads TGTGCCAGCAGCCCGACAGGGGGCAGTTACGAGCAGTACTTC.

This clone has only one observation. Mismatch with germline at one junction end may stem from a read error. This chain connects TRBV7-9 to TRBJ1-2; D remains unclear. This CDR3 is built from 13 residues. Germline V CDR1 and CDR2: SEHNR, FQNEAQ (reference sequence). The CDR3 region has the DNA TGTTCCAGCAGCCCGACTCAATCGAGGGGCTACACCTTC. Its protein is CSSSPTQSRGYTF. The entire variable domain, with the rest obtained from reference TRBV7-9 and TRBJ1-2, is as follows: DTGVSQNPRHKITKRGQNVTFRCDPISEHNRLYWYRQTLGQGPEFLTYFQNEAQLEKSRLLSDRFSAERPKGSFSTLEIQRTEQGDSAMYLCSSSPTQSRGYTFGSGTRLTVV.

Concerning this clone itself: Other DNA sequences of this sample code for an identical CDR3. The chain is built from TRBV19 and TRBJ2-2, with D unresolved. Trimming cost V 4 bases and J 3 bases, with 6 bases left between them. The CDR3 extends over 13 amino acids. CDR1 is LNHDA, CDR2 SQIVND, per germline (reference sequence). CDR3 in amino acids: CASSTIHTGELFF. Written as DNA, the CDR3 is TGTGCCAGTAGTACTATCCACACCGGGGAGCTGTTTTTT.